This passage covers 22 T cell receptor beta chains from one sample sequenced in a study of blood T cell repertoires in COVID-19. Libraries were prepared by immunoSEQ multiplex PCR; TCRdb keeps only in-frame clonotypes and omits some of them. The sample lists 85,000 to 100,000 clones, about 78% seen once, with nearly 9% in the top ten. Sequences were obtained from peripheral blood. All receptors come from a man aged 50-60 years who had recovered from COVID-19.

The chain employs TRBV5-1 and TRBJ2-7; 10 bases match TRBD2. Germline V CDR1 and CDR2: SGHRS, YFSETQ. The length of the CDR3 is 15 residues. The junction had 3 bases not matched to a gene; V was cut back by 0 bases and J by 3 bases. The CDR3 nucleotides read TGCGCCAGCAGCTTGGAGGCTAGCGGGGGCTACGAGCAGTACTTC. Protein: CASSLEASGGYEQYF.

V gene TRBV5-6 combines with J gene TRBJ2-7; possibly TRBD1 for D (6 bases). Germline V gene lookup returns CDR1 SGHDT and CDR2 YYEEEE. With 1 base removed from V and 7 bases from J, the gap between germline ends came to 15 bases. The CDR3 runs 14 residues. In DNA form, the CDR3 reads TGTGCCAGCAGCTTGAGTGGACAGATCTGGGAGCAGTACTTC. It encodes CASSLSGQIWEQYF.

The V gene is TRBV10-3, the J gene TRBJ2-7; the D gene is possibly TRBD2 (6 bases). The CDR3 extends over 15 amino acids. Germline V gene data show CDR1 as ENHRY and CDR2 as SYGVKD. The germline V and J ends were trimmed by 3 bases and 0 bases, with 12 bases remaining between them. The CDR3 region is CAISEWQTSSYEQYF. CDR3 nucleotide sequence: TGTGCCATCAGTGAATGGCAGACTAGCTCCTACGAGCAGTACTTC.

V usage is TRBV6-2 or TRBV6-3 and J usage is TRBJ1-1; D remains unclear. Germline V CDR1 and CDR2: MNHEY, SVGEGT. The CDR3 runs 12 residues. Trimming stripped 2 bases from V and 11 bases from J, with 12 bases between. This CDR3 reads CASSYQITRAFF. CDR3 coding DNA: TGTGCCAGCAGTTACCAGATCACGCGGGCTTTCTTT.

The rearrangement links TRBV29-1 to TRBJ2-7; no reliable D call. Per the germline V gene, CDR1 is SQVTM and CDR2 is ANQGSEA. The CDR3 has 13 residues. With 0 bases removed from V and 7 bases from J, the gap between germline ends came to 13 bases. CDR3 in DNA: TGCAGCGTTGAAGATATCGCCCGAGGTGAGCAGTACTTC. Translating it yields CSVEDIARGEQYF.

DNA of the CDR3: TGTGCCAGTAGAAAGGACAGAGGAAGAGATACGCAGTATTTT. Translated: CASRKDRGRDTQYF. The V and J genes are TRBV19 and TRBJ2-3, with D tentatively TRBD1 (6 bases). Trimming left V 6 bases short and J 5 bases short, with 15 bases between. In germline, CDR1 is LNHDA, CDR2 SQIVND (reference sequence). CDR3 length: 14 amino acids.

The genes are TRBV5-4 and TRBJ1-3, with D unresolved. The V end lost 4 bases, the J end lost 4 bases, and 6 bases lay between the germline ends. This CDR3 has 12 amino acids. Germline V gene lookup returns CDR1 SGHNT and CDR2 YYREEE (reference sequence). The CDR3 sequence: CASSTEGNTIYF. The CDR3 bases are TGTGCCAGCAGCACGGAGGGAAACACCATATATTTT.

This chain uses TRBV6-6 with TRBJ1-3, with D possibly matching TRBD1 (6 bases). Trimming removed 7 bases at V and 1 base at J, with 11 bases between. Germline assignment: CDR1 MNHNY and CDR2 SVGAGI (reference sequence). The CDR3 consists of 14 residues. CDR3 region: CASTRDISGNTIYF. The CDR3 bases are TGTGCCAGCACTCGGGACATTTCTGGAAACACCATATATTTT.

This clone was found a few times. This chain joins TRBV9 and TRBJ1-2, with D perhaps TRBD1 (6 bases). CDR1 is SGDLS and CDR2 is YYNGEE in the germline V gene. V lost 4 bases to trimming and J lost 10 bases, with 23 bases between them. The CDR3 runs to 15 residues. CDR3 residues: CASSLSGGGRADYTF. The CDR3 coding sequence is TGTGCCAGCAGCCTCAGTGGCGGGGGCCGGGCGGACTACACCTTC.

The gene calls are TRBV6-5 and TRBJ1-2; TRBD1 might be the D (5 bases). This CDR3 comprises 16 residues. The germline V gene has CDR1 MNHEY and CDR2 SVGAGI. The V and J ends lost 0 bases and 0 bases respectively, with 11 bases between them. CDR3 sequence: CASSYSIGAPNYGYTF. In DNA, the CDR3 is TGTGCCAGCAGTTACTCGATAGGGGCCCCTAACTATGGCTACACCTTC.

This clone was detected only once. The rearrangement joins TRBV19 to TRBJ1-2; a weak D match, TRBD1 (5 bases). The germline gives CDR1 LNHDA, CDR2 SQIVND (reference sequence). The CDR3 consists of 14 residues. The V end lost 10 bases, the J end lost 2 bases, and 17 bases lay between the germline ends. The CDR3 loop is CATQGTVGNYGYTF. The CDR3 DNA sequence: TGTGCCACCCAAGGGACTGTGGGAAACTATGGCTACACCTTC.

V gene TRBV19 combines with J gene TRBJ2-2; D is possibly TRBD1 (5 bases). This CDR3 contains 15 residues. Trimming took off 6 bases at V and 0 bases at J, with 11 bases between the two ends. CDR1 is LNHDA and CDR2 is SQIVND in the germline V gene (reference sequence). The CDR3 loop is CASSRQFSNTGELFF. The CDR3 region has the DNA TGTGCCAGTAGCCGACAGTTCTCGAACACCGGGGAGCTGTTTTTT. The full variable domain, rest sourced from reference TRBV19 and TRBJ2-2, is DGGITQSPKYLFRKEGQNVTLSCEQNLNHDAMYWYRQDPGQGLRLIYYSQIVNDFQKGDIAEGYSVSREKKESFPLTVTSAQKNPTAFYLCASSRQFSNTGELFFGEGSRLTVL.

The chain employs TRBV3-1 (or the pseudogene TRBV3-2) and TRBJ2-7; 7 bases align to TRBD1. Germline values: CDR1 LGHDT, CDR2 YNNKEL (reference sequence). Germline trimming cut 5 bases from V and 5 bases from J; bases unmatched to any gene: 6. The CDR3 consists of 13 residues. Here the CDR3 reads CASSSTGVDEQYF. The CDR3 DNA sequence: TGTGCCAGCAGCAGCACAGGGGTGGACGAGCAGTACTTC.

This sequence joins TRBV5-5 and TRBJ1-3; D may be TRBD1 (6 bases). Germline V CDR1 and CDR2: SGHKS, YYEKEE (reference sequence). V dropped 3 bases and J dropped 0 bases, with 10 bases sitting between them. CDR3 length equals 15 residues. Here the CDR3 DNA reads TGTGCCAGCAGCTCCACAGGGTTCTCTGGAAACACCATATATTTT. Its protein product is CASSSTGFSGNTIYF. The full variable domain, its missing parts supplied by reference TRBV5-5 and TRBJ1-3, is DAGVTQSPTHLIKTRGQQVTLRCSPISGHKSVSWYQQVLGQGPQFIFQYYEKEERGRGNFPDRFSARQFPNYSSELNVNALLLGDSALYLCASSSTGFSGNTIYFGEGSWLTVV.

This chain joins TRBV6-5 and TRBJ1-5; D possibly corresponds to TRBD1 (6 bases). The CDR3 covers 15 residues. Trimming shortened V by 7 bases and J by 1 base, and 14 bases separated the two germline ends. CDR1 and CDR2 from the germline V gene are MNHEY and SVGAGI. The CDR3 nucleotides read TGTGCCAGCAACCCCGGGACACCCAGCAATCAGCCCCAGCATTTT. Its protein product is CASNPGTPSNQPQHF.

The V and J genes are TRBV3-1 (or the pseudogene TRBV3-2) and TRBJ2-5; the match to TRBD2 covers 15 bases. Germline lookup yields CDR1 LGHDT and CDR2 YNNKEL (reference sequence). CDR3 length: 17 residues. V shed 3 bases, J shed 5 bases, and the junction held 7 bases outside the gene matches. The DNA for the CDR3 is TGTGCCAGCAGCCACCGGGGACTAGCGGGGGGCGCGGAGACCCAGTACTTC. Translated, it gives CASSHRGLAGGAETQYF.

This chain joins TRBV27 and TRBJ1-2; D may be TRBD1 (5 bases). V was shortened by 3 bases and J by 2 bases, with 10 bases between the two germline ends. The CDR3 is made up of 14 amino acids. The V gene's germline CDR1 is MNHEY and CDR2 SMNVEV (reference sequence). CDR3 loop: CASSFGGGNYGYTF. In nucleotides, the CDR3 is TGTGCCAGCAGTTTCGGGGGGGGGAACTATGGCTACACCTTC.

This sequence joins TRBV30 and TRBJ2-7, with 8 bases identical to TRBD2. This CDR3 contains 11 residues. Germline V lookup: CDR1 GTSNPN, CDR2 SVGIG (reference sequence). Germline trimming cut 6 bases from V and 10 bases from J; bases unmatched to any gene: 8. CDR3 region: CACFRGGYQYF. CDR3 nucleotides: TGTGCCTGTTTTCGCGGGGGGTACCAGTACTTC.

J is TRBJ1-6 and V is TRBV2; D gene uncertain. V lost 7 bases to trimming and J lost 0 bases, with 16 bases between them. The CDR3 sequence is 17 residues long. CDR1 and CDR2 (germline): SNHLY, FYNNEI. CDR3 coding DNA: TGTGCCAGCACCGAACGGGTAGGGAGCTCCTATAATTCACCCCTCCACTTT. It encodes CASTERVGSSYNSPLHF.

The chain links TRBV14 to TRBJ2-7, with D perhaps TRBD1 (6 bases). V was pared by 2 bases and J by 1 base, with 15 bases between. There are 16 residues in the CDR3. CDR1 SGHDN and CDR2 FVKESK come from the germline V gene. The CDR3 loop is CASSQLTGTSSYEQYF. The CDR3 bases are TGTGCCAGCAGCCAACTGACAGGAACGAGTTCCTACGAGCAGTACTTC.

The chain uses TRBV2 and TRBJ1-1; unclear D gene. CDR1 and CDR2 (germline): SNHLY, FYNNEI. This CDR3 has 11 amino acids. Trimming removed 7 bases at V and 3 bases at J, with 6 bases between. CDR3 DNA sequence: TGTGCCAGCACCCCGGACACTGAAGCTTTCTTT. Its translation: CASTPDTEAFF.

The CDR3: CASSFGLAGLTGELFF. Written as DNA, the CDR3 is TGTGCCAGCAGCTTCGGACTAGCGGGGCTCACCGGGGAGCTGTTTTTT. This chain links TRBV7-8 with TRBJ2-2, with 12 nucleotides matching TRBD2. After removal of 3 bases from V and 4 bases from J, the junction contained 3 bases not matched to a gene. Germline CDR1 is SGHVS and CDR2 is FQNEAQ. The CDR3 length is 16 residues.